The clone carrying this T cell receptor (beta chain) came up a few times. What it binds is unknown. The V and J ends lost 3 bases and 3 bases, in that order; junction bases with no gene match: 7. Germline assignment: CDR1 LGHDT and CDR2 YNNKEL (reference sequence). This CDR3 comprises 16 residues. This entry comes from a study of identical twins. General study findings and limits: In beta out-of-frame sequences, the excess sharing between twins was weaker. Clonotypes of the beta chain that were abundant in cord blood carried fewer insertions (memory repertoires showed none). Out-of-frame TCR alpha sharing observed in monozygotic twins exceeded model estimates.

Template switching introduced a universal primer site, and the cDNA bore unique molecular identifiers. TCRdb ran MiXCR on the 5' RACE reads and lists one entry per CDR3 protein. The sample has hundreds of thousands of distinct CDR3 sequences, over 5% seen once. V and J are TRBV3-1 and TRBJ1-2; 10 bases line up with TRBD1. The sequence was collected from a man aged 18-30 years in good health. The sequenced sample consisted of naive T cells sorted from blood. The CDR3 nucleotides are TGTGCCAGCAGCCACATCCGGGACAGGGGCGACTATGGCTACACCTTC. Protein: CASSHIRDRGDYGYTF. The full variable domain, with the rest looked up from reference TRBV3-1 and TRBJ1-2, is DTAVSQTPKYLVTQMGNDKSIKCEQNLGHDTMYWYKQDSKKFLKIMFSYNNKELIINETVPNRFSPKSPDKAHLNLHINSLELGDSAVYFCASSHIRDRGDYGYTFGSGTRLTVV.